A single sample gave rise to the 16 T cell receptor beta chains below, sequenced in a study of patients and donors after allogeneic stem cell transplantation. TCRdb re-called the RT-PCR reads with MiXCR, one entry per CDR3 protein. The sample records under 95,000 distinct CDR3 sequences, 4% to 5% being singletons. The material sequenced was blood, either unsorted or a sorted T cell fraction (not recorded which). These receptors were taken from a human donor who was either an allogeneic HSCT recipient or a stem cell or donor lymphocyte infusion donor (not recorded which). It is not recorded whose cells these are; they may come from a transplant donor.

CDR3 bases: TGTGCCAGCAGCGAGATGGGACAGAGTAGCAATCAGCCCCAGCATTTT. Protein product: CASSEMGQSSNQPQHF. The chain couples TRBV6-1 to TRBJ1-5; TRBD1 matches 7 bases. From germline, CDR1 is MNHNS and CDR2 SASEGT. J lost 0 bases, V lost 6 bases, and 8 bases had no gene match. The CDR3 extends over 16 amino acids.

This sequence joins TRBV4-1 and TRBJ2-4; 14 nucleotides agree with TRBD2. Germline V CDR1 and CDR2: MGHRA, YSYEKL. Trimming at V came to 4 bases and at J to 0 bases, leaving 5 bases not matched to a gene. This CDR3 comprises 18 residues. In DNA, the CDR3 is TGCGCCAGCAGCCTCGGACTAGCGGGAGGACTAGCCAAAAACATTCAGTACTTC. The encoded protein is CASSLGLAGGLAKNIQYF.

This clonotype has ten or more counts. V gene TRBV20-1 combines with J gene TRBJ2-1; 8 nucleotides agree with TRBD2. The CDR3 loop spans 14 amino acids. The V gene's germline CDR1 is DFQATT and CDR2 SNEGSKA (reference sequence). The V and J ends lost 3 bases and 10 bases, in that order; junction bases with no gene match: 11. The CDR3 coding sequence is TGCAGTGCTAGTCTCCCGGGAGGGGTGCTAGAGCAGTTCTTC. It encodes CSASLPGGVLEQFF.

This clonotype was seen ten or more times. V is TRBV5-1 and J is TRBJ2-5; D is unresolved. V lost 2 bases, J lost 1 base, and 6 bases lay in between. Per the germline V gene, CDR1 is SGHRS and CDR2 is YFSETQ. This CDR3 is built from 13 residues. Here the CDR3 reads CASSFNSQETQYF. In nucleotides, the CDR3 is TGCGCCAGCAGCTTTAACAGCCAAGAGACCCAGTACTTC.

The V and J genes are TRBV20-1 and TRBJ2-5; D unresolved. Germline values: CDR1 DFQATT, CDR2 SNEGSKA (reference sequence). The V gene lost 5 bases and the J gene lost 2 bases, with 15 bases spanning the gap. This CDR3 is built from 14 residues. CDR3 in amino acids: CSAGELERQETQYF. The CDR3 bases are TGCAGTGCTGGGGAATTAGAGAGACAAGAGACCCAGTACTTC.

This clonotype was seen only a few times. V usage is TRBV19 and J usage is TRBJ1-3, with D possibly TRBD1 on 6 matching bases. V was clipped by 7 bases and J by 1 base, with 11 bases between them. Germline lookup yields CDR1 LNHDA and CDR2 SQIVND (reference sequence). CDR3 length: 14 residues. CDR3 bases: TGTGCCAGTAATACAGGGCAATCTGGAAACACCATATATTTT. Its protein is CASNTGQSGNTIYF. Based on the CDR3 plus reference TRBV19 and TRBJ1-3, the full variable domain is DGGITQSPKYLFRKEGQNVTLSCEQNLNHDAMYWYRQDPGQGLRLIYYSQIVNDFQKGDIAEGYSVSREKKESFPLTVTSAQKNPTAFYLCASNTGQSGNTIYFGEGSWLTVV.

This clonotype was found many times. The rearrangement links TRBV14 to TRBJ1-1; 7 bases are shared with TRBD1. CDR3 length equals 16 residues. With V trimmed by 5 bases and J by 2 bases, 11 bases remained unmatched. CDR1 SGHDN and CDR2 FVKESK come from the germline V gene. The DNA of the CDR3 is TGTGCCAGCAGCTTACGACAGGGTGTCATAAACACTGAAGCTTTCTTT. This encodes CASSLRQGVINTEAFF.

This clonotype was picked up a small number of times. The rearrangement joins TRBV11-3 to TRBJ2-3; 10 nucleotides match TRBD2. The CDR3 covers 16 residues. With 3 bases clipped from V and 2 bases from J, the junction kept 5 bases outside the gene matches. Germline V CDR1 and CDR2: SGHNT, YENEEA. The chain's CDR3 is CASSFIAGGVTDTQYF. CDR3 nucleotide sequence: TGTGCCAGCAGCTTTATAGCGGGGGGCGTCACAGATACGCAGTATTTT.

This clonotype has ten or more counts. V usage is TRBV6-2 or TRBV6-3 and J usage is TRBJ2-7; 7 nucleotides agree with TRBD1. Germline lookup yields CDR1 MNHEY and CDR2 SVGEGT. The J segment lost 5 bases and the V segment lost 0 bases, leaving 13 bases of the junction unmatched. CDR3 length: 17 amino acids. The CDR3 protein is CASSYSLRQGSMHEQYF. The CDR3 region has the DNA TGTGCCAGCAGTTACTCGTTGAGACAGGGCTCAATGCACGAGCAGTACTTC.

This clonotype was detected ten times or more. The rearrangement joins TRBV5-1 to TRBJ2-2; no clear D. The V gene's germline CDR1 is SGHRS and CDR2 YFSETQ. Deletions cut 4 bases from V and 5 bases from J, with 12 bases between. The CDR3 loop spans 14 amino acids. This CDR3 is CASSPESFTGELFF. The CDR3 region has the DNA TGCGCCAGCAGCCCGGAGTCGTTTACCGGGGAGCTGTTTTTT. The whole variable domain, filled in from reference TRBV5-1 and TRBJ2-2, reads KAGVTQTPRYLIKTRGQQVTLSCSPISGHRSVSWYQQTPGQGLQFLFEYFSETQRNKGNFPGRFSGRQFSNSRSEMNVSTLELGDSALYLCASSPESFTGELFFGEGSRLTVL.

This clonotype was counted many times. The chain has TRBV5-1 and TRBJ2-1, with D perhaps assigned TRBD1 or TRBD2 (5 bases each). Germline V lookup: CDR1 SGHRS, CDR2 YFSETQ. Trimming pared 4 bases from V and 5 bases from J, leaving 16 bases between. This CDR3 region has 15 residues. The CDR3 DNA sequence: TGCGCCAGCAGCCTCTCCGGGGCTGGTAACAATGAGCAGTTCTTC. Translation gives CASSLSGAGNNEQFF.

This clonotype was seen a handful of times. This chain joins TRBV9 and TRBJ1-3; D gene uncertain. Trimming took off 4 bases at V and 4 bases at J, with 15 bases between the two ends. The germline CDR1 and CDR2 sequences are SGDLS and YYNGEE. The CDR3 totals 15 residues. The CDR3 DNA sequence: TGTGCCAGCAGCCCCAGCCAGGCCCGGGGAAACACCATATATTTT. It translates to CASSPSQARGNTIYF.

The V and J genes are TRBV7-8 and TRBJ1-5; weak D call: TRBD1 (5 bases). Germline CDR1 SGHVS, CDR2 FQNEAQ. Trimming left V 5 bases short and J 5 bases short, with 13 bases between. The CDR3 runs to 14 residues. The CDR3 loop reads CASSPVRGDQPQHF. The CDR3 bases are TGTGCCAGCAGCCCTGTGCGGGGGGATCAGCCCCAGCATTTT.

This clonotype occurred many times. The CDR3 DNA reads as TGTGCCGGTTCCCAGTCCCCTAGCGGGAAGTTCAATGAGCAGTTCTTC. Translating it yields CAGSQSPSGKFNEQFF. V and J are TRBV7-9 and TRBJ2-1, with 9 bases aligning to TRBD2. The junction had 17 bases not matched to a gene; V was cut back by 11 bases and J by 6 bases. The CDR3 extends over 16 amino acids. Germline CDR1 and CDR2: SEHNR and FQNEAQ (reference sequence).

This clonotype appeared many times. The V call is TRBV19, the J call TRBJ2-3, with 8 bases aligning to TRBD1. V gave up 6 bases and J gave up 6 bases; unmatched junction bases: 5. CDR1 LNHDA and CDR2 SQIVND come from the germline V gene (reference sequence). The CDR3 totals 13 residues. CDR3 in DNA: TGTGCCAGTAGGGACAGGGACCGGGATACGCAGTATTTT. This sequence encodes CASRDRDRDTQYF.

This clonotype was recorded many times. The genes are TRBV9 and TRBJ2-3; D not resolved. Germline V CDR1 and CDR2: SGDLS, YYNGEE. Trimming removed 7 bases at V and 0 bases at J, with 15 bases between. CDR3 length: 15 amino acids. The CDR3 region is CASGRSGTSTDTQYF. CDR3 nucleotides: TGTGCCAGCGGCCGATCGGGCACTAGCACAGATACGCAGTATTTT.